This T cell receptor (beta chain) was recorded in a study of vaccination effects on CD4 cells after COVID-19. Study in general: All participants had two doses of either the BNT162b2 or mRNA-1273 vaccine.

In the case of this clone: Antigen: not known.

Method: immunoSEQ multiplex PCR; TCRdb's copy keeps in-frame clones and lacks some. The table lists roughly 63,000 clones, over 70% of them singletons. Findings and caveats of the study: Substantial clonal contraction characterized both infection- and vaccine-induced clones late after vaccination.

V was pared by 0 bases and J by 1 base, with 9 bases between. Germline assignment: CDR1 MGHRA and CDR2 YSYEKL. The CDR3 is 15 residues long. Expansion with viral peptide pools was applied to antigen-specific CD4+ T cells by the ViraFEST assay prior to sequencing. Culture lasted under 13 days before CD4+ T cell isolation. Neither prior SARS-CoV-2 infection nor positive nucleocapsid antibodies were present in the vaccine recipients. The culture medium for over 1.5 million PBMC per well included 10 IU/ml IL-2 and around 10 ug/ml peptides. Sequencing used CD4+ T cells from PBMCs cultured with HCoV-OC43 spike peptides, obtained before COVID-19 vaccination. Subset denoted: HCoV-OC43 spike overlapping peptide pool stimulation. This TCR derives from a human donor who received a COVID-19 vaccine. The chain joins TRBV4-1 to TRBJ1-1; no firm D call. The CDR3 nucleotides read TGCGCCAGCAGCCAAGATCCCAATTGGAACACTGAAGCTTTCTTT. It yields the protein CASSQDPNWNTEAFF.